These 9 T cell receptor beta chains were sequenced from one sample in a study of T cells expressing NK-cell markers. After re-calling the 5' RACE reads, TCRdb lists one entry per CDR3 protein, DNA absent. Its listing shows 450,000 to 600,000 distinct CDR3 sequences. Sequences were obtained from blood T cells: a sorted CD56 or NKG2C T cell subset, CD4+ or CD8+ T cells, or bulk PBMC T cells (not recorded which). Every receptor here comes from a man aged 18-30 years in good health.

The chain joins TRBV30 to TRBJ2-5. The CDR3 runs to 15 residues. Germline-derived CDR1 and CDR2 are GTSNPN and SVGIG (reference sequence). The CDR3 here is CAWSVLAERQETQYF.

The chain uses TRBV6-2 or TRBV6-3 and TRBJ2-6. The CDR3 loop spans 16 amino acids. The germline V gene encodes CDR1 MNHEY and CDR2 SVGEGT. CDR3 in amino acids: CASSYDTVSGANVLTF.

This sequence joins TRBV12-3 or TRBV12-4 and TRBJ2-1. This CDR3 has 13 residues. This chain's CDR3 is CASSHGFSNEQFF.

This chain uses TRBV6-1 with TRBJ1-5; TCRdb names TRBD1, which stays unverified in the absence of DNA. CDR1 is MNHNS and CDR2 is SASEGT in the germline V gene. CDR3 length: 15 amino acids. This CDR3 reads CASSDSGQGYQPQHF.

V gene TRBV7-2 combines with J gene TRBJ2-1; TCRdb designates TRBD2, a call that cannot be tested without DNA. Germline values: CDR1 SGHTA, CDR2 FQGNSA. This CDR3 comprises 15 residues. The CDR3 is CASSLGPSRDNEQFF.

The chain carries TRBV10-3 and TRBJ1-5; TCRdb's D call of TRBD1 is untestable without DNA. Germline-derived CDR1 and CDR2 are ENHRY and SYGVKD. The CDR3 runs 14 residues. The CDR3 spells CATFMGQVNQPQHF.

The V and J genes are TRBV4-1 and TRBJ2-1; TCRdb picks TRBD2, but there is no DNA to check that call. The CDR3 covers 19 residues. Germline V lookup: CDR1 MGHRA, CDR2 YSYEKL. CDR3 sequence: CASSQVVVSRDAKWGEQFF.

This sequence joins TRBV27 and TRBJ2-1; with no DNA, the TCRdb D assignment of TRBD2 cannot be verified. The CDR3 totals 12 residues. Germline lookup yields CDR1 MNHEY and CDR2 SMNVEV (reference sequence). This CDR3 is CASSQTSGAQFF.

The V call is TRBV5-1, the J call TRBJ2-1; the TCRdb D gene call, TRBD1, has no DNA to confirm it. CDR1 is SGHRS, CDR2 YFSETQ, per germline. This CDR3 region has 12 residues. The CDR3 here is CASSLGGEEQFF. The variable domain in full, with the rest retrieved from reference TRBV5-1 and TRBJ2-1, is KAGVTQTPRYLIKTRGQQVTLSCSPISGHRSVSWYQQTPGQGLQFLFEYFSETQRNKGNFPGRFSGRQFSNSRSEMNVSTLELGDSALYLCASSLGGEEQFFGPGTRLTVL.